The 22 T cell receptor beta chains reported below all come from one sample, sequenced in a study of blood T cell repertoires in COVID-19. Here immunoSEQ multiplex PCR was the method, and the copy in TCRdb shows in-frame clones only, minus some. Of some 490,000 clones in the sample, approximately 91% are singletons; the top ten hold 8.3%. The material sequenced was PBMCs or T cells enriched from blood (not recorded which). These receptors were taken from a woman in her sixties who had recovered from COVID-19.

As DNA, the CDR3 is TGTGCCAGCAGCTTATCTTATGGGACAGAAATTAATCAGCCCCAGCATTTT. Encoded protein: CASSLSYGTEINQPQHF. This chain links TRBV7-8 with TRBJ1-5; 7 bases are shared with TRBD1. With 2 bases clipped from V and 4 bases from J, the junction kept 11 bases outside the gene matches. Germline CDR1 reads SGHVS; CDR2 reads FQNEAQ. The CDR3 contains 17 residues.

The chain carries TRBV11-2 and TRBJ1-1; D is possibly TRBD1 (5 bases). This CDR3 spans 11 amino acids. V was clipped by 9 bases and J by 4 bases, with 9 bases between them. The germline CDR1 and CDR2 sequences are SGHAT and FQNNGV. The DNA for the CDR3 is TGTGCCAGTTCAGGGATCACTGAAGCTTTCTTT. Its protein product is CASSGITEAFF. The variable domain in full, completed from reference TRBV11-2 and TRBJ1-1, reads EAGVAQSPRYKIIEKRQSVAFWCNPISGHATLYWYQQILGQGPKLLIQFQNNGVVDDSQLPKDRFSAERLKGVDSTLKIQPAKLEDSAVYLCASSGITEAFFGQGTRLTVV.

The rearrangement joins TRBV24-1 to TRBJ2-2, with 10 bases lining up with TRBD1. This CDR3 is 16 amino acids long. CDR1 and CDR2 from the germline V gene are KGHDR and SFDVKD. V shed 5 bases, J shed 4 bases, and the junction held 6 bases outside the gene matches. The CDR3 sequence: CATSALGQGPTGELFF. The CDR3 bases are TGTGCCACCAGTGCTCTGGGACAGGGGCCCACCGGGGAGCTGTTTTTT.

V is TRBV5-5 and J is TRBJ1-3; no firm D call. The CDR3 spans 14 residues. Deletions cut 0 bases from V and 0 bases from J, with 4 bases between. The V gene's germline CDR1 is SGHKS and CDR2 YYEKEE (reference sequence). CDR3 in amino acids: CASSLDISGNTIYF. CDR3 sequence (DNA): TGTGCCAGCAGCTTGGATATCTCTGGAAACACCATATATTTT.

The chain joins TRBV12-3 or TRBV12-4 to TRBJ1-2, with TRBD1 matching 7 bases. CDR3 length: 13 amino acids. The V segment lost 6 bases and the J segment 7 bases; nucleotides outside the gene matches: 8. The CDR3 reads CASRPDRLAGYTF. The CDR3 DNA follows: TGTGCCAGCAGGCCGGACAGGTTGGCTGGCTACACCTTC.

V usage is TRBV7-6 and J usage is TRBJ2-1; the D gene is possibly TRBD1 (6 bases). CDR1 is SGHVS and CDR2 is FNYEAQ in the germline V gene. This CDR3 region has 15 residues. Trimming left V 4 bases short and J 1 base short, with 11 bases between. The CDR3 sequence: CASSSKGVSYNEQFF. The CDR3 DNA sequence: TGTGCCAGCAGCTCCAAGGGGGTGTCCTACAATGAGCAGTTCTTC.

DNA of the CDR3: TGTGCCAGCAGCCAAGGGAGGACAGGGTGGGATGAGCAGTTCTTC. Translating gives CASSQGRTGWDEQFF. The chain couples TRBV3-1 (or the pseudogene TRBV3-2) to TRBJ2-1, with TRBD1 matching over 8 bases. The CDR3 contains 15 residues. V was clipped by 1 base and J by 8 bases; unmatched bases: 7. Germline CDR1 is LGHDT and CDR2 is YNNKEL (reference sequence).

The V gene is TRBV15, the J gene TRBJ1-4; perhaps TRBD1 as D (5 bases). Trimming stripped 1 base from V and 4 bases from J, with 10 bases between. This CDR3 has 15 amino acids. The V gene's germline CDR1 is LNHNV and CDR2 YYDKDF (reference sequence). DNA of the CDR3: TGTGCCACCAGCAGAGGGGGGGAAGGTAATGAAAAACTGTTTTTT. This encodes CATSRGGEGNEKLFF.

This clone was observed a few times. The V call is TRBV4-1, the J call TRBJ2-7, with D perhaps TRBD1 (6 bases). The CDR3 has 13 residues. Germline values: CDR1 MGHRA, CDR2 YSYEKL. Trimming removed 4 bases from V and 3 bases from J, with 10 bases in between. The CDR3 nucleotides read TGCGCCAGCAGCCTCGCCAGGGGCTACGAGCAGTACGTC. It yields the protein CASSLARGYEQYV.

The J gene is TRBJ1-5, the V gene TRBV4-2; D not certain. CDR1 LGHNA and CDR2 YNFKEQ come from the germline V gene. The CDR3 sequence is 15 residues long. V was pared by 4 bases and J by 4 bases, with 14 bases between. CDR3 nucleotides: TGTGCCAGCAGCCGGGAGGAGGGCGGTAATCAGCCCCAGCATTTT. Protein product: CASSREEGGNQPQHF.

This clone has just a few counts. Other DNA sequences in the sample encode the same CDR3. This sequence joins TRBV19 and TRBJ1-1, with a possible D match to TRBD1 (6 bases). Germline CDR1 reads LNHDA; CDR2 reads SQIVND (reference sequence). This CDR3 has 12 residues. Trimming removed 4 bases from V and 4 bases from J, with 7 bases in between. The CDR3 here is CASSKGGTEAFF. CDR3 bases: TGTGCCAGTAGTAAAGGGGGCACTGAAGCTTTCTTT.

This clone occurred a few times. The rearrangement links TRBV6-5 to TRBJ2-3; TRBD2 aligns across 8 bases. The V gene end was trimmed by 6 bases and the J gene end by 0 bases; junction bases not matched to a gene: 5. The CDR3 loop spans 15 amino acids. Germline lookup yields CDR1 MNHEY and CDR2 SVGAGI. CDR3 sequence (DNA): TGTGCCAGCAGGAATAGCGGGGCAAGCACAGATACGCAGTATTTT. Protein sequence: CASRNSGASTDTQYF.

This chain's CDR3 is CASSLWGRTTNTEAFF. CDR3 bases: TGTGCCAGCAGTTTATGGGGCAGGACAACGAACACTGAAGCTTTCTTT. The chain carries TRBV28 and TRBJ1-1; maybe TRBD1 (5 bases). The CDR3 has 16 amino acids. Trimming cost V 0 bases and J 1 base, with 12 bases left between them. CDR1 is MDHEN, CDR2 SYDVKM, per germline.

This chain connects TRBV9 to TRBJ2-1; D might be TRBD2 (6 bases). Trimming removed 4 bases at V and 7 bases at J, with 18 bases between. This CDR3 spans 15 amino acids. Germline V gene lookup returns CDR1 SGDLS and CDR2 YYNGEE. CDR3 loop: CASSPSPGGPNEQFF. The CDR3 bases are TGTGCCAGCAGCCCCTCCCCCGGGGGACCTAATGAGCAGTTCTTC.

The gene calls are TRBV13 and TRBJ1-2, with 12 nucleotides matching TRBD1. The CDR3 has 15 residues. Looked up from germline, CDR1 is PRHDT and CDR2 is FYEKMQ (reference sequence). V shed 0 bases and J 7 bases; nucleotides not matched to a gene: 3. The CDR3 DNA reads TGTGCCAGCAGCTTAGGGGGACAGGGGGCTGGTGGCTACACCTTC. It yields the protein CASSLGGQGAGGYTF. The entire variable domain, with the rest obtained from reference TRBV13 and TRBJ1-2, is as follows: AAGVIQSPRHLIKEKRETATLKCYPIPRHDTVYWYQQGPGQDPQFLISFYEKMQSDKGSIPDRFSAQQFSDYHSELNMSSLELGDSALYFCASSLGGQGAGGYTFGSGTRLTVV.

This sequence joins TRBV6-2 or TRBV6-3 and TRBJ2-2, with D perhaps matching TRBD1 (5 bases). This CDR3 has 16 amino acids. V lost 6 bases and J lost 6, with 20 bases in between. The germline V gene has CDR1 MNHEY and CDR2 SVGEGT. This CDR3 is CASSHRPGPIAGELFF. CDR3 DNA: TGTGCCAGCAGCCATCGACCAGGGCCAATAGCCGGGGAGCTGTTTTTT.

This rearrangement joins TRBV27 to TRBJ2-7; maybe TRBD1 (6 bases). Germline V gene data show CDR1 as MNHEY and CDR2 as SMNVEV (reference sequence). V was trimmed by 5 bases and J by 3 bases, leaving 11 bases between them. This CDR3 has 13 amino acids. The CDR3 sequence: CASSPGVNYEQYV. The CDR3 DNA follows: TGTGCCAGCAGTCCAGGGGTTAACTACGAGCAGTACGTC.

This clone occurred a few times. The rearrangement joins TRBV5-1 to TRBJ2-5; 7 nucleotides align to TRBD1. This CDR3 contains 14 residues. V shed 5 bases and J 3 bases; nucleotides not matched to a gene: 7. The germline V gene encodes CDR1 SGHRS and CDR2 YFSETQ. The CDR3 reads CASSPNQGEETQYF. The CDR3 DNA reads as TGCGCCAGCAGTCCTAACCAGGGGGAAGAGACCCAGTACTTC.

V gene TRBV2 combines with J gene TRBJ1-2, with D possibly being TRBD1 (5 bases). The CDR3 consists of 14 residues. V was trimmed by 8 bases and J by 0 bases, leaving 13 bases between them. The germline gives CDR1 SNHLY, CDR2 FYNNEI. This CDR3 is CASSLQGPNYGYTF. The CDR3 region has the DNA TGTGCCAGCTCCCTTCAGGGTCCTAACTATGGCTACACCTTC.

This clone was counted between two and nine times. Here the CDR3 reads CASRPLTGGENQPQHF. In DNA, the CDR3 is TGTGCCAGCAGACCCTTGACCGGGGGGGAGAACCAGCCCCAGCATTTT. The chain uses TRBV28 and TRBJ1-5, with D possibly TRBD1 on 5 matching bases. The V and J ends lost 6 bases and 7 bases respectively, with 22 bases between them. The CDR3 runs to 16 residues. Germline V lookup: CDR1 MDHEN, CDR2 SYDVKM.

This sequence joins TRBV30 and TRBJ2-1; D gene uncertain. This CDR3 region has 11 residues. From germline, CDR1 is GTSNPN and CDR2 SVGIG (reference sequence). The V end was cut by 2 bases, the J end by 7 bases, with 6 bases between. The DNA of the CDR3 is TGTGCCTGGAGTCCCCTAAATGAGCAGTTCTTC. Translated: CAWSPLNEQFF.

The chain combines TRBV9 with TRBJ2-3; 8 nucleotides agree with TRBD2. V lost 2 bases and J lost 2; bases outside the gene matches: 7. The CDR3 has 16 residues. Per germline, CDR1 SGDLS and CDR2 YYNGEE. The CDR3 DNA reads as TGTGCCAGCAGCGTGAGTCCGGGGGGGCACACAGATACGCAGTATTTT. Amino acids: CASSVSPGGHTDTQYF.